A single sample is the source of the 13 T cell receptor beta chains below, sequenced in a study of shared clonotypes between healthy human individuals. CD45RO-negative, CCR7-selected cells formed the naive CD8 fraction, which excluded terminally differentiated effector memory CD45RA+ cells. Only in-frame clones appear in the TCRdb table, and some are missing; sequencing was by immunoSEQ multiplex PCR. Among around 600,000 clones listed, 95% to 98% were seen once. Material for sequencing was naive CD8+ T cells sorted from blood. The receptors were gathered from a man aged 25 to 45 in good health.

The rearrangement joins TRBV27 to TRBJ2-1; D is possibly TRBD1 (8 bases). Trimming removed 5 bases from V and 9 bases from J, with 20 bases in between. Germline V gene sequence: CDR1 MNHEY, CDR2 SMNVEV (reference sequence). There are 15 residues in the CDR3. The CDR3 region has the DNA TGTGCCAGCAGTGTCACACAGGGGGGGTCTGGTGAGCAGTTCTTC. Translated: CASSVTQGGSGEQFF.

The chain combines TRBV9 with TRBJ2-1, with 9 bases matching TRBD2. Trimming at V came to 0 bases and at J to 7 bases, leaving 5 bases not matched to a gene. The CDR3 consists of 15 residues. CDR1 is SGDLS, CDR2 YYNGEE, per germline. This CDR3 is CASSVEGSGRNEQFF. The CDR3 bases are TGTGCCAGCAGCGTAGAGGGTAGCGGGAGAAATGAGCAGTTCTTC.

V usage is TRBV6-5 and J usage is TRBJ2-5, with TRBD1 identical over 10 bases. From germline, CDR1 is MNHEY and CDR2 SVGAGI. The V gene end was trimmed by 6 bases and the J gene end by 2 bases; junction bases not matched to a gene: 3. This CDR3 is built from 14 residues. The CDR3 DNA is TGTGCCAGCAGCTTGGACAGGGGGCAAGAGACCCAGTACTTC. Translation: CASSLDRGQETQYF.

The rearrangement uses TRBV27 and TRBJ2-7, with 12 bases fitting TRBD1. The CDR3 contains 13 residues. In germline, CDR1 is MNHEY, CDR2 SMNVEV (reference sequence). V shed 10 bases and J 8 bases; nucleotides not matched to a gene: 9. The CDR3 sequence: CATTGTGGGKQYF. CDR3 bases: TGTGCCACCACCGGGACAGGGGGCGGCAAGCAGTACTTC.

This clone has a single count. This chain connects TRBV27 to TRBJ2-7, with 9 nucleotides matching TRBD1. V trimming: 0 bases; J trimming: 0 bases; junction bases outside the gene matches: 9. The CDR3 consists of 18 residues. Germline-derived CDR1 and CDR2 are MNHEY and SMNVEV (reference sequence). In DNA form, the CDR3 reads TGTGCCAGCAGTTTATCGGCCCCGGACAGGGGTACCTCCTACGAGCAGTACTTC. Translated, it gives CASSLSAPDRGTSYEQYF.

The CDR3 DNA is TGTGCCAGCAGTGGTAGGTCTAACTTCGGCGAGCAGTACTTC. It is translated as CASSGRSNFGEQYF. The chain links TRBV7-6 to TRBJ2-7; D is ambiguous. Germline lookup yields CDR1 SGHVS and CDR2 FNYEAQ. V was pared by 6 bases and J by 6 bases, with 18 bases between. The CDR3 extends over 14 amino acids.

The chain has TRBV19 and TRBJ2-2; D not certain. With 6 bases removed from V and 5 bases from J, the gap between germline ends came to 4 bases. CDR1 LNHDA and CDR2 SQIVND come from the germline V gene (reference sequence). This CDR3 has 11 amino acids. The DNA for the CDR3 is TGTGCCAGTAGCGGAACCGGGGAGCTGTTTTTT. It translates to CASSGTGELFF.

This sequence joins TRBV19 and TRBJ2-7, with D uncertain. The CDR3 covers 15 residues. The V and J ends lost 6 bases and 3 bases respectively, with 18 bases between them. Per germline, CDR1 LNHDA and CDR2 SQIVND (reference sequence). The DNA for the CDR3 is TGTGCCAGTAGCCCCGAAGATCGGCCAGGCTACGAGCAGTACTTC. Amino acids: CASSPEDRPGYEQYF.

This clone was recorded a few times. The chain employs TRBV13 and TRBJ2-7; 7 bases line up with TRBD1. Per germline, CDR1 PRHDT and CDR2 FYEKMQ (reference sequence). The CDR3 length is 15 residues. J was trimmed by 0 bases and V by 5 bases; bases with no gene match: 7. The CDR3 protein is CASSSRDRVSYEQYF. The CDR3 DNA sequence: TGTGCCAGCAGCAGCCGGGACAGAGTCTCCTACGAGCAGTACTTC.

This clone was observed a single time. The sample has other DNA sequences that encode this CDR3 too. V is TRBV6-5 and J is TRBJ2-2; no definite D call. Germline V CDR1 and CDR2: MNHEY, SVGAGI. The germline V and J ends were trimmed by 6 bases and 5 bases, with 7 bases remaining between them. This CDR3 contains 12 residues. The CDR3 DNA follows: TGTGCCAGCAGCTATACTACCGGGGAGCTGTTTTTT. Protein product: CASSYTTGELFF.

This clone was observed once. This sequence joins TRBV7-9 and TRBJ2-3; 8 bases map to TRBD2. The CDR3 spans 16 residues. Germline lookup yields CDR1 SEHNR and CDR2 FQNEAQ (reference sequence). Losses at the gene ends were 2 bases for V and 5 bases for J; bases not matched to a gene: 9. CDR3 sequence reads: CASSLMGGLAVDTQYF. The CDR3 bases are TGTGCCAGCAGCTTAATGGGAGGACTAGCAGTAGATACGCAGTATTTT.

V usage is TRBV19 and J usage is TRBJ1-5; no definite D call. This CDR3 has 15 amino acids. V was trimmed by 3 bases and J by 0 bases, leaving 9 bases between them. Germline CDR1 is LNHDA and CDR2 is SQIVND (reference sequence). CDR3 bases: TGTGCCAGTAGTATTTTGGAAGATAGCAATCAGCCCCAGCATTTT. It encodes CASSILEDSNQPQHF.

The chain joins TRBV27 to TRBJ2-7; maybe TRBD2 (7 bases). Germline V gene lookup returns CDR1 MNHEY and CDR2 SMNVEV (reference sequence). This CDR3 is 14 amino acids long. The V and J ends lost 0 bases and 6 bases respectively, with 12 bases between them. The CDR3 loop reads CASSLSRGGAEQYF. CDR3 in DNA: TGTGCCAGCAGTTTATCGAGGGGGGGGGCCGAGCAGTACTTC.